This T cell receptor (beta chain) was recovered during a study of T cells in Graves' hyperthyroidism and ophthalmopathy. Notes on the study in general: In simple terms, a model built on 13 V-J features told ophthalmopathy apart from stable hyperthyroidism. Most expanded thyroid clonotypes above 0.001 also appeared in blood.

Out of over 7.5 ml of fresh peripheral blood came the PBMCs. RNA transcripts provided the source from which TCR beta CDR3 regions were amplified. An initial round of RT-PCR targeting the TCR CDR3 relied on the HTBI primer set. Each CDR3 protein gets one entry after TCRdb re-called the multiplex PCR reads with MiXCR. Here the sample spans some 500,000 distinct CDR3 sequences, roughly a sixth being singletons. Trimming removed 4 bases from V and 0 bases from J, with 7 bases in between. The CDR3 loop spans 13 amino acids. Germline V gene data show CDR1 as DFQATT and CDR2 as SNEGSKA (reference sequence). This clonotype was observed many times. As yet, its antigen is unknown.

V and J are TRBV20-1 and TRBJ2-1, with D hard to call. Sequencing was carried out using blood. The sequence derives from a woman younger than 45 with Graves' ophthalmopathy. The CDR3 protein is CSAKGSSYNEQFF. The CDR3, as DNA: TGCAGTGCTAAAGGAAGCTCCTACAATGAGCAGTTCTTC.